This TCR beta chain was observed in a study of graft-versus-host responses after intestinal transplantation. In regard to this clone: The target antigen is unknown.

CDR3 size: 15 residues. V shed 0 bases, J shed 4 bases, and the junction held 3 bases outside the gene matches. Per the germline V gene, CDR1 is LGHNA and CDR2 is YSLEER. Profiled with immunoSEQ multiplex PCR; TCRdb holds only in-frame clones, not every one. Seen here are about 39,000 clones, 93% observed once, and the top ten hold 21%. This receptor was identified in a human donor who was the organ donor for an intestinal transplant. This sequence joins TRBV4-3 and TRBJ2-7; TRBD1 matches at 10 bases. This specimen was unstimulated CD8+ T cells sorted from spleen or lymph node cells, taken before transplant. The CDR3 region is CASSQEPGQGYEQYF. CDR3 nucleotides: TGCGCCAGCAGCCAAGAACCGGGACAGGGGTACGAGCAGTACTTC.